These T cell receptor beta chains were read from a single sample in a study of T cell responses to AZD1222 COVID-19 vaccine. Measured with immunoSEQ multiplex PCR; TCRdb has only the in-frame clones, and not every one. The data show 85,000 to 90,000 clones, just over 85% seen once. The specimen was peripheral blood, collected on day 0 of MenACWY control vaccination. These receptors were obtained from an adult in good health. Each CDR3 is given with its conserved first and last residue. The D gene is left open where the match is weak. Size is omitted from some rows. Given values are once, few, many or a class for expanded clones.

CDR3nt: TGTGCCAGCAGCTTAACCTACAATCAGCCCCAGCATTTT; CDR3aa: CASSLTYNQPQHF; v_gene: TRBV7-2; len: 13; d_gene: NA; abundance: NA; j_gene: TRBJ1-5
CDR3nt: TGTGCCAGCAGCTCCGGGACCACTAGGGAAAAACTGTTTTTT; CDR3aa: CASSSGTTREKLFF; v_gene: TRBV28; len: 14; d_gene: NA; abundance: NA; j_gene: TRBJ1-4
CDR3nt: TGCGCCAGCAGCCAGGTGGTCGGCTACGAGCAGTACTTC; CDR3aa: CASSQVVGYEQYF; v_gene: TRBV4-3; len: 13; d_gene: NA; abundance: NA; j_gene: TRBJ2-7
CDR3nt: TGTGCCAGTAGTATAAGGGGGGCCAAATCACCCCTCCACTTT; CDR3aa: CASSIRGAKSPLHF; v_gene: TRBV19; len: 14; d_gene: NA; abundance: NA; j_gene: TRBJ1-6
CDR3nt: TGTGCCAGCAGCTTCGGACTAGCGGGGGGCTCCTACGAGCAGTACTTC; CDR3aa: CASSFGLAGGSYEQYF; v_gene: TRBV7-2; len: 16; d_gene: TRBD2; abundance: NA; j_gene: TRBJ2-7
CDR3nt: TGTGCCAGCAGCCAAGATATGACAGTCCGGTATGGCTACACCTTC; CDR3aa: CASSQDMTVRYGYTF; v_gene: TRBV14; len: 15; d_gene: NA; abundance: NA; j_gene: TRBJ1-2
CDR3nt: TGTGCCAGCAGCGTAGTAAGGGACAGTAATACGCAGTATTTT; CDR3aa: CASSVVRDSNTQYF; v_gene: TRBV9; len: 14; d_gene: TRBD1; abundance: NA; j_gene: TRBJ2-3
CDR3nt: TGTGCCAGCAGCGTCCGGACAGGGAGAGGAGAAAAACTGTTTTTT; CDR3aa: CASSVRTGRGEKLFF; v_gene: TRBV9; len: 15; d_gene: TRBD1; abundance: NA; j_gene: TRBJ1-4
CDR3nt: TGTGCCAGCACTCGACAGGTCCAGTCCTATGGCTACACCTTC; CDR3aa: CASTRQVQSYGYTF; v_gene: TRBV2; len: 14; d_gene: NA; abundance: NA; j_gene: TRBJ1-2
CDR3nt: TGTGCCAGCAGCCTCTCGACAGGGAGATCACCCCTCCACTTT; CDR3aa: CASSLSTGRSPLHF; v_gene: TRBV11-2; len: 14; d_gene: TRBD1; abundance: NA; j_gene: TRBJ1-6
CDR3nt: TGTGCCAGCTCCGACAAGAACACTGAAGCTTTCTTT; CDR3aa: CASSDKNTEAFF; v_gene: TRBV28; len: 12; d_gene: NA; abundance: NA; j_gene: TRBJ1-1
CDR3nt: TGTGCCACCTCGTACCAAGAGACCCAGTACTTC; CDR3aa: CATSYQETQYF; v_gene: TRBV24-1; len: 11; d_gene: NA; abundance: NA; j_gene: TRBJ2-5
CDR3nt: TGTGCCAGCACCCTGGGGGGGGGCAGGTTGGTGAACACTGAAGCTTTCTTT; CDR3aa: CASTLGGGRLVNTEAFF; v_gene: TRBV7-2; len: 17; d_gene: NA; abundance: NA; j_gene: TRBJ1-1
CDR3nt: TGTGCCACCAGCAGAGATGACTGGAGCTCTGGAAACACCATATATTTT; CDR3aa: CATSRDDWSSGNTIYF; v_gene: TRBV15; len: 16; d_gene: NA; abundance: NA; j_gene: TRBJ1-3
CDR3nt: TGTGCCAGCAGCTCCATGCGTATGGGTGAAGCTTTCTTT; CDR3aa: CASSSMRMGEAFF; v_gene: TRBV7-9; len: 13; d_gene: NA; abundance: few; j_gene: TRBJ1-1
CDR3nt: TGTGCCAGCAGCCTCGGACAGGGGGACACCGGGGAGCTGTTTTTT; CDR3aa: CASSLGQGDTGELFF; v_gene: TRBV3-1/TRBV3-2; len: 15; d_gene: TRBD1; abundance: few; j_gene: TRBJ2-2
CDR3nt: TGTGCCACCAGTATACGGGGGGGCGGGGAGACCCAGTACTTC; CDR3aa: CATSIRGGGETQYF; v_gene: TRBV15; len: 14; d_gene: TRBD2; abundance: NA; j_gene: TRBJ2-5